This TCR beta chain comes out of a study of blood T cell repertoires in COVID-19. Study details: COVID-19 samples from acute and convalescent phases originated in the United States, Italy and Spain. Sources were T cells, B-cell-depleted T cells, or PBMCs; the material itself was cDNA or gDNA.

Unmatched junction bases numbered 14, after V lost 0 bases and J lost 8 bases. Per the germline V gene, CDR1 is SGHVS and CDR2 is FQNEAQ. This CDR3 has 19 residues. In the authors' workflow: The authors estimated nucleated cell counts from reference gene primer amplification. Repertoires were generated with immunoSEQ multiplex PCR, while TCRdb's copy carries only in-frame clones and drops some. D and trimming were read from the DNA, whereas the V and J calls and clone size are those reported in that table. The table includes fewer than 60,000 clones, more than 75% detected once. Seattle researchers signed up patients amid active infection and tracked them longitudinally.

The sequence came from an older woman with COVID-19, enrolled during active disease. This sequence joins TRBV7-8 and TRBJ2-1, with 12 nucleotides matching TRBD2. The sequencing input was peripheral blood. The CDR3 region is CASSLARAGGLAGLHEQFF. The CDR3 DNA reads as TGTGCCAGCAGCTTAGCGCGGGCCGGTGGACTAGCGGGACTCCATGAGCAGTTCTTC.